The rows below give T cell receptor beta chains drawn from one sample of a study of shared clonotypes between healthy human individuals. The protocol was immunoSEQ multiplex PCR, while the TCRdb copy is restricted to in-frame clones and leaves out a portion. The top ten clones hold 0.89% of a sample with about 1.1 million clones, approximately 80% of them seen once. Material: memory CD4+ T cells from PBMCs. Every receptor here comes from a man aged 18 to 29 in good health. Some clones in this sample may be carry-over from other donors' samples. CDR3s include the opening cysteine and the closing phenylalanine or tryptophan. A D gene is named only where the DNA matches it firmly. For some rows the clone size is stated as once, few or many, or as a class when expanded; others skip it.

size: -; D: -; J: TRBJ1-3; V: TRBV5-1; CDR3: CASSSLTGIGNTIYF; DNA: TGCGCCAGCAGCTCATTAACGGGCATTGGAAACACCATATATTTT
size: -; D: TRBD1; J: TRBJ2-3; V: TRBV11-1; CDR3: CASSPRGGQGPTDTQYF; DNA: TGTGCCAGCAGCCCCAGGGGGGGACAGGGGCCCACAGATACGCAGTATTTT
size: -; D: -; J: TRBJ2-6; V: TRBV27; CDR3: CASSLGFGANVLTF; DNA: TGTGCCAGCAGTCTAGGGTTCGGGGCCAACGTCCTGACTTTC
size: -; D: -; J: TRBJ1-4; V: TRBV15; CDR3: CATSRDPRQVSEKLFF; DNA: TGTGCCACCAGCAGAGATCCCAGACAAGTTAGTGAAAAGCTGTTTTTT
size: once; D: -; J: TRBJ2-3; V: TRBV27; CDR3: CASRPGGEADTQYF; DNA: TGTGCCAGCAGACCCGGAGGGGAGGCAGATACGCAGTATTTT
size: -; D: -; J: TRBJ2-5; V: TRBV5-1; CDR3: CASSLEYSQETQYF; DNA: TGCGCCAGCAGCTTGGAGTACAGTCAAGAGACCCAGTACTTC
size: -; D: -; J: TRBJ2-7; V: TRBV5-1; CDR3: CASSLMNSPPYEQYF; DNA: TGCGCCAGCAGCTTGATGAACTCCCCACCCTACGAGCAGTACTTC
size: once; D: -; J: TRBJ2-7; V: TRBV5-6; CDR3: CASRVRGSSYEQYF; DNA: TGTGCCAGCAGGGTAAGAGGAAGCTCCTACGAGCAGTACTTC
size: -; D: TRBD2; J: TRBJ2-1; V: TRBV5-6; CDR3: CASSLVQGGEQFF; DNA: TGTGCCAGCAGCTTGGTTCAGGGAGGGGAGCAGTTCTTC
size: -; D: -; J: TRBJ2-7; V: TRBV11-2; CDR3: CASSLELPSWGQPPYEQYF; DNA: TGTGCCAGCAGCTTAGAGCTCCCCAGCTGGGGTCAACCACCCTACGAGCAGTACTTC
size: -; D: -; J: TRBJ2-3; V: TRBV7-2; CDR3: CASSSVLYTDTQYF; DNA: TGTGCCAGCAGCTCAGTCCTTTACACAGATACGCAGTATTTT
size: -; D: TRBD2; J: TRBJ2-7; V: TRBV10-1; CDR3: CASSEIRGGVYEQYF; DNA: TGCGCCAGCAGTGAGATTCGCGGGGGGGTCTACGAGCAGTACTTC
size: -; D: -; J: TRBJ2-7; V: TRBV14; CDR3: CASSLGGSYEQYF; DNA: TGTGCCAGCAGCCTTGGCGGATCCTACGAGCAGTACTTC
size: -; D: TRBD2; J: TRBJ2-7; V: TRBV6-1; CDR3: CASSRTGTSGTHSDF; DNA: TGTGCCAGCAGTAGGACCGGGACTAGCGGGACCCACTCTGACTTC
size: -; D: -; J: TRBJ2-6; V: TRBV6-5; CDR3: CASTAGSGANVLTF; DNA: TGTGCCAGCACGGCGGGGTCCGGGGCCAACGTCCTGACTTTC
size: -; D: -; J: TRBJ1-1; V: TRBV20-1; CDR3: CSARAPREAFF; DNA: TGCAGTGCTAGAGCGCCCCGAGAAGCTTTCTTT
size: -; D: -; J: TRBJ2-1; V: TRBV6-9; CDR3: CASSFPTLASKFF; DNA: TGTGCCAGCAGTTTTCCCACTCTAGCGTCTAAGTTCTTC
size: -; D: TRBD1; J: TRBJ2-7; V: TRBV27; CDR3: CASSLSGQLLGEQYF; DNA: TGTGCCAGCAGTTTGTCGGGACAGCTTTTGGGCGAGCAGTACTTC
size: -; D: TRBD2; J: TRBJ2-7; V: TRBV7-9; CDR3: CASSGLAGGPGEQYF; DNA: TGTGCCAGCAGCGGCCTAGCGGGAGGGCCGGGAGAGCAGTACTTC
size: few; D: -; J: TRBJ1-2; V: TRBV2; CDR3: CASSVGHGYYGYTF; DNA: TGTGCCAGCAGTGTAGGACACGGCTACTATGGCTACACCTTC
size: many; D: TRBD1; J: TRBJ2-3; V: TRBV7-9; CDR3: CASELGAGGLDTQYF; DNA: TGTGCCAGCGAACTCGGGGCAGGGGGTTTAGATACGCAGTATTTT
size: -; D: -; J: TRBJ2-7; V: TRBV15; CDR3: CATSRDRRSFYEQYF; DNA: TGTGCCACCAGCAGAGATCGGCGAAGCTTCTACGAGCAGTACTTC
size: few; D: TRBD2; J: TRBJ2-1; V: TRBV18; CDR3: CASSPSGLAGAVEQFF; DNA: TGTGCCAGCTCACCTAGCGGACTAGCGGGAGCGGTTGAGCAGTTCTTC
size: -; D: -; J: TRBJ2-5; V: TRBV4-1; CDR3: CASSQVAGFETQYF; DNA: TGCGCCAGCAGCCAAGTTGCCGGGTTTGAGACCCAGTACTTC
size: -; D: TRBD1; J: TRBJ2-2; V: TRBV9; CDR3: CASSAKDRVPGELFF; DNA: TGTGCCAGCAGCGCGAAGGACAGGGTCCCCGGGGAGCTGTTTTTT
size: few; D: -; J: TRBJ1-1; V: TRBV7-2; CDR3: CASRTQGNTEAFF; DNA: TGTGCCAGCAGAACCCAGGGAAACACTGAAGCTTTCTTT
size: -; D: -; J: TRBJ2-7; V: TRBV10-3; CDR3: CAISEPFGGGEQYF; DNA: TGTGCCATCAGTGAGCCGTTTGGCGGAGGCGAGCAGTACTTC
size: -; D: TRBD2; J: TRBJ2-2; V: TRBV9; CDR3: CASSVRAAGGPGGELFF; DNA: TGTGCCAGCAGCGTAAGGGCTGCGGGAGGGCCGGGCGGGGAGCTGTTTTTT
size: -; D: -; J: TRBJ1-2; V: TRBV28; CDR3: CASSLTAANYGYTF; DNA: TGTGCCAGCAGTTTAACTGCTGCTAACTATGGCTACACCTTC
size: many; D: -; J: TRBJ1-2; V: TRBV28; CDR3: CASLVGGRRGYTF; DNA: TGTGCCAGCTTGGTCGGGGGGCGACGGGGCTACACCTTC
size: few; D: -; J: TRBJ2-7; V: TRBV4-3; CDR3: CASSQDLRSYEQYF; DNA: TGCGCCAGCAGCCAAGATCTTCGGTCCTACGAGCAGTACTTC
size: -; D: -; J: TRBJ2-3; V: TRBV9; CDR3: CASSVTGYTDTQYF; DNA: TGTGCCAGCAGCGTAACAGGATACACAGATACGCAGTATTTT
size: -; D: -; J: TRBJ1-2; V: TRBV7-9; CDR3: CASSSQFADGYTF; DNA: TGTGCCAGCAGCTCTCAATTCGCAGATGGCTACACCTTC